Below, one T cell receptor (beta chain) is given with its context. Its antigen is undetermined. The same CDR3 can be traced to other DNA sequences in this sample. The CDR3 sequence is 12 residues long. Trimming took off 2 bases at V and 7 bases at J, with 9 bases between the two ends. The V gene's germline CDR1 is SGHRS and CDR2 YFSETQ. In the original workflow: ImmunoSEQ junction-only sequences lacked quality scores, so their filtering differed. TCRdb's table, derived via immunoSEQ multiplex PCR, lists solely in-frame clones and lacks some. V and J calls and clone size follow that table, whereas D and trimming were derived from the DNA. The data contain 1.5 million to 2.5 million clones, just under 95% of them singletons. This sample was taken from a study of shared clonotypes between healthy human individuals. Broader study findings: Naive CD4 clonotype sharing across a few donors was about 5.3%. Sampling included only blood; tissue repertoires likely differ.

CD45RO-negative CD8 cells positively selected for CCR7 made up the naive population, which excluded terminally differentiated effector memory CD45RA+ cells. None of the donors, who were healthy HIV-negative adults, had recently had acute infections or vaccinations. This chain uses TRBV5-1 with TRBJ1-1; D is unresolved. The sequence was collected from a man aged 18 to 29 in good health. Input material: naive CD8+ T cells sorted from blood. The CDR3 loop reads CASSLGGIEAFF. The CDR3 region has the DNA TGCGCCAGCAGCTTAGGCGGTATTGAAGCTTTCTTT.